Presented here are 16 T cell receptor beta chains from one specimen sequenced in a study of blood T cell repertoires in COVID-19. Assay: immunoSEQ multiplex PCR; the TCRdb copy retains only in-frame clones and omits some. In the table there are roughly 310,000 clones, under 95% of which are singletons. Sequencing input: PBMCs or T cells enriched from blood (not recorded which). Receptors originate from a man aged 55 to 70 who had recovered from COVID-19.

The rearrangement links TRBV3-1 (or the pseudogene TRBV3-2) to TRBJ1-2, with D unresolved. V lost 1 base and J 6 bases, leaving 6 bases between the germline ends. CDR1 LGHDT and CDR2 YNNKEL come from the germline V gene (reference sequence). CDR3 length: 12 residues. The CDR3 reads CASSQALHGYTF. DNA of the CDR3: TGTGCCAGCAGCCAAGCCCTCCATGGCTACACCTTC.

This chain connects TRBV29-1 to TRBJ2-2; D possibly corresponds to TRBD2 (5 bases). Looked up from germline, CDR1 is SQVTM and CDR2 is ANQGSEA. Trimming stripped 5 bases from V and 4 bases from J, with 17 bases between. CDR3 length: 15 amino acids. In DNA form, the CDR3 reads TGCAGCGTTCCCCTAGTTGGAGGCGGCACCGGGGAGCTGTTTTTT. Encoded protein: CSVPLVGGGTGELFF.

The genes are TRBV5-4 and TRBJ2-7, with 7 nucleotides matching TRBD2. The CDR3 is 15 residues long. The J segment lost 5 bases and the V segment lost 0 bases, leaving 8 bases of the junction unmatched. CDR1 is SGHNT and CDR2 is YYREEE in the germline V gene (reference sequence). In nucleotides, the CDR3 is TGTGCCAGCAGCTTGGGCGGGGGAGGATATAACGAGCAGTACTTC. It translates to CASSLGGGGYNEQYF.

This sequence joins TRBV7-2 and TRBJ2-7, with D uncertain. Trimming stripped 1 base from V and 4 bases from J, with 5 bases between. This CDR3 spans 12 amino acids. CDR1 and CDR2 from the germline V gene are SGHTA and FQGNSA. In DNA, the CDR3 is TGTGCCAGCAGCTTAGAATTATACGAGCAGTACTTC. Amino acids: CASSLELYEQYF.

This sequence joins TRBV19 and TRBJ1-5; D perhaps matches TRBD1 (5 bases). The germline V gene encodes CDR1 LNHDA and CDR2 SQIVND (reference sequence). V was trimmed by 3 bases and J by 7 bases, leaving 25 bases between them. The CDR3 extends over 18 amino acids. The CDR3 region has the DNA TGTGCCAGTAGTATCCAACTTCGCGGACAAAGCCTTGGGCAGCCCCAGCATTTT. This translates into CASSIQLRGQSLGQPQHF.

The chain links TRBV18 to TRBJ2-5, with D perhaps matching TRBD2 (6 bases). This CDR3 region has 12 residues. CDR1 and CDR2 from the germline V gene are KGHSH and LQKENI. The V end was cut by 3 bases, the J end by 5 bases, with 7 bases between. The CDR3 sequence: CASSPRGETQYF. In DNA form, the CDR3 reads TGTGCCAGCTCACCCCGGGGGGAGACCCAGTACTTC.

This clone was observed a few times. This chain joins TRBV6-5 and TRBJ2-5; TRBD1 might be the D (8 bases). CDR1 is MNHEY and CDR2 is SVGAGI in the germline V gene. V lost 2 bases, J lost 2 bases, and 15 bases lay in between. The length of the CDR3 is 16 residues. The CDR3 DNA reads TGTGCCAGCAGTTACCTCGGACAGGGAGGGCAAGAGACCCAGTACTTC. It specifies CASSYLGQGGQETQYF.

This chain's CDR3 is CASSRRSRGAGADTQYF. DNA for the CDR3: TGTGCCAGCAGCCGACGATCCAGGGGGGCGGGTGCAGATACGCAGTATTTT. The chain has TRBV7-3 and TRBJ2-3; TRBD1 might be the D (7 bases). The CDR3 runs 17 residues. CDR1 and CDR2 from the germline V gene are SGHTA and FQGTGA. V lost 5 bases and J 4 bases, leaving 22 bases between the germline ends.

The V call is TRBV15, the J call TRBJ1-5; perhaps TRBD1 as D (6 bases). The germline V and J ends were trimmed by 0 bases and 2 bases, with 8 bases remaining between them. The length of the CDR3 is 15 residues. Germline CDR1 and CDR2: LNHNV and YYDKDF (reference sequence). Here the CDR3 reads CATSREDRGNQPQHF. As DNA, the CDR3 is TGTGCCACCAGCAGAGAGGACAGAGGCAATCAGCCCCAGCATTTT.

This sequence joins TRBV9 and TRBJ2-2, with 8 bases that match TRBD2. The V segment lost 3 bases and the J segment 4 bases; nucleotides outside the gene matches: 14. Germline CDR1 reads SGDLS; CDR2 reads YYNGEE. The CDR3 consists of 18 residues. The CDR3, as DNA: TGTGCCAGCAGCGCAGACCCCGGGGGGGCTCGTGGCACCGGGGAGCTGTTTTTT. This gives the protein CASSADPGGARGTGELFF.

This chain joins TRBV5-4 and TRBJ2-1, with TRBD1 matching over 8 bases. The V gene's germline CDR1 is SGHNT and CDR2 YYREEE (reference sequence). This CDR3 is 13 amino acids long. After removal of 4 bases from V and 6 bases from J, the junction contained 3 bases not matched to a gene. The CDR3 here is CASSTGQGNEQFF. CDR3 in DNA: TGTGCCAGCAGCACCGGACAGGGCAATGAGCAGTTCTTC.

J is TRBJ2-2 and V is TRBV7-3; D is perhaps TRBD1 (5 bases). The germline CDR1 and CDR2 sequences are SGHTA and FQGTGA. V lost 8 bases to trimming and J lost 6 bases, with 13 bases between them. CDR3 length: 13 residues. The CDR3 region has the DNA TGTGCCAGCCAATCCAGGGCCTCCGGGGAGCTGTTTTTT. It is translated as CASQSRASGELFF.

The chain is built from TRBV9 and TRBJ2-2; TRBD1 is a possible D gene (5 bases). This CDR3 comprises 14 residues. Trimming shortened V by 3 bases and J by 5 bases, and 11 bases separated the two germline ends. Germline lookup yields CDR1 SGDLS and CDR2 YYNGEE. The CDR3 coding sequence is TGTGCCAGCAGCGCAGGGTCAGGGACCGGGGAGCTGTTTTTT. Translated: CASSAGSGTGELFF.

The CDR3 loop reads CASSFSRSNQPQHF. The CDR3 region has the DNA TGTGCCAGTAGTTTCTCCAGGTCCAATCAGCCCCAGCATTTT. V usage is TRBV19 and J usage is TRBJ1-5, with D unclear. There are 14 residues in the CDR3. Per the germline V gene, CDR1 is LNHDA and CDR2 is SQIVND (reference sequence). Between the trimmed V and J ends, which lost 5 bases and 3 bases, there was a span of 11 bases. The complete variable domain, with remaining parts taken from reference TRBV19 and TRBJ1-5, reads DGGITQSPKYLFRKEGQNVTLSCEQNLNHDAMYWYRQDPGQGLRLIYYSQIVNDFQKGDIAEGYSVSREKKESFPLTVTSAQKNPTAFYLCASSFSRSNQPQHFGDGTRLSIL.

Here the CDR3 DNA reads TGTGCCAGCAGCTTACAGGGCGGGGTTGGGGCCAACGTCCTGACTTTC. Translation: CASSLQGGVGANVLTF. This sequence joins TRBV7-3 and TRBJ2-6, with D possibly being TRBD2 (6 bases). The V end lost 2 bases, the J end lost 3 bases, and 11 bases lay between the germline ends. The CDR3 spans 16 residues. Germline CDR1 reads SGHTA; CDR2 reads FQGTGA. The full variable domain, its missing parts supplied by reference TRBV7-3 and TRBJ2-6, is GAGVSQTPSNKVTEKGKYVELRCDPISGHTALYWYRQSLGQGPEFLIYFQGTGAADDSGLPNDRFFAVRPEGSVSTLKIQRTERGDSAVYLCASSLQGGVGANVLTFGAGSRLTVL.

The V gene is TRBV19, the J gene TRBJ2-2; D possibly corresponds to TRBD1 (6 bases). Germline CDR1 and CDR2: LNHDA and SQIVND (reference sequence). The V end lost 2 bases, the J end lost 4 bases, and 17 bases lay between the germline ends. CDR3 length: 17 residues. The CDR3 DNA sequence: TGTGCCAGTAGTATATTTGTGTGGCTAGGGGGCACCGGGGAGCTGTTTTTT. This gives the protein CASSIFVWLGGTGELFF.